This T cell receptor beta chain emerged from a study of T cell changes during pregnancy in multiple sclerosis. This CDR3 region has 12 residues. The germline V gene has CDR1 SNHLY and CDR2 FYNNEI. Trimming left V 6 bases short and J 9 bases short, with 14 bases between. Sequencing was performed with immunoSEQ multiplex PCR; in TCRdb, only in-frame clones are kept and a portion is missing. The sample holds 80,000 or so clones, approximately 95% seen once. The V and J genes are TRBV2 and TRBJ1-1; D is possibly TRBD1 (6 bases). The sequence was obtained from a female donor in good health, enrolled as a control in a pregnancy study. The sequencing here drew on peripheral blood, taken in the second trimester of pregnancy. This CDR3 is CASSRSGQKAFF. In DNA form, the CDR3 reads TGTGCCAGCAGCAGATCGGGACAAAAAGCTTTCTTT.